This TCR beta chain was sequenced during a study of response to subunit inactivated influenza vaccine. Study conclusions and caveats: It was the authors' suggestion that each seasonal influenza vaccination recruits few new T cells.

The CDR3 spans 14 residues. V was pared by 8 bases and J by 6 bases, with 18 bases between. The germline V gene encodes CDR1 ENHRY and CDR2 SYGVKD. TCRdb reprocessed the RT-PCR reads with MiXCR, giving one entry per CDR3 protein. Among roughly 550,000 distinct CDR3 sequences listed, roughly 23% were seen once. Note on this clonotype: Its specificity is not known.

These data also formed part of another study, on T cells expressing NK-cell markers. That paper adds: TCR beta libraries carry UMIs added by 5'RACE template switching. Repertoires of TCR beta were obtained from T cells sorted as CD3+CD56+NKG2C+, CD3+CD56+NKG2C- and CD3+CD56-NKG2C+. Topping the CD3+CD56-NKG2C+ fraction as well were these clonotypes, in several donors.

The source of this sequence is a man aged 50-59 years who received an inactivated influenza vaccine. The material was CD4+ T cells sorted from PBMCs, obtained 11 to 12 days after vaccination. This chain links TRBV10-3 with TRBJ2-3; D is possibly TRBD2 (5 bases). CDR3 DNA: TGTGCCATCGGACTTCCGGGTGGGGTCGATACGCAGTATTTT. The encoded protein is CAIGLPGGVDTQYF.